The TCR beta chain under discussion was sequenced for a study of T cell responses to AZD1222 COVID-19 vaccine. The table came from immunoSEQ multiplex PCR; TCRdb's copy has only in-frame clones and leaves some out. This sample has approximately 70,000 clones; 70% to 90% occur once, and the top ten carry 2% to 2.5%. Germline V gives CDR1 SNHLY, CDR2 FYNNEI. V dropped 5 bases and J dropped 0 bases, with 10 bases sitting between them. The CDR3 sequence is 15 residues long. V gene TRBV2 combines with J gene TRBJ2-2; D is unclear. This TCR was sampled from an adult in good health. The sample here was peripheral blood, taken on day 0 of AZD1222 vaccination. For the CDR3, the DNA is TGTGCCAGCAGTTCTCGAGACCCGAACACCGGGGAGCTGTTTTTT. Translating it yields CASSSRDPNTGELFF.